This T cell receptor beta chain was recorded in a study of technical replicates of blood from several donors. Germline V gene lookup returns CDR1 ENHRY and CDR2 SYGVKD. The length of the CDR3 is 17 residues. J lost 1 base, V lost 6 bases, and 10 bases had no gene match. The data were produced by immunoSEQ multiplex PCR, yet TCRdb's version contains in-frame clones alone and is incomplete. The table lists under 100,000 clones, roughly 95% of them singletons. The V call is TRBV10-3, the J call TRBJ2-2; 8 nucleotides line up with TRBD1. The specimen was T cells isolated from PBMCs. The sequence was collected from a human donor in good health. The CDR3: CAISPRSTGGNTGELFF. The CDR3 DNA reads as TGTGCCATCAGCCCACGATCTACAGGGGGGAACACCGGGGAGCTGTTTTTT.